This T cell receptor (beta chain) was captured in a study of blood T cells in healthy people across ages. A second about 6 to 12 cycle PCR used barcoded and J-beta primers. TCRdb used MiXCR to reprocess the 5' RACE reads, holding one entry per CDR3 protein. The profile shows 700,000 or so distinct CDR3 sequences, 40% to 45% of them singletons. Isolating PBMCs gave at least 6 million of these cells per sample. Per sample, extraction of total RNA gave at least 5 micrograms in every case. Ten or more counts support this clonotype. With 4 bases clipped from V and 5 bases from J, the junction kept 3 bases outside the gene matches. The CDR3 is 15 residues long. Germline loops: CDR1 LNHNV, CDR2 YYDKDF (reference sequence).

This clonotype was obtained from a man at least 80 years old in good health. The material sequenced was blood. J is TRBJ2-5 and V is TRBV15; 14 nucleotides align to TRBD2. CDR3 coding DNA: TGTGCCACCAGCATGGGACTAGCGGGAGTGGAGACCCAGTACTTC. Translating it yields CATSMGLAGVETQYF.